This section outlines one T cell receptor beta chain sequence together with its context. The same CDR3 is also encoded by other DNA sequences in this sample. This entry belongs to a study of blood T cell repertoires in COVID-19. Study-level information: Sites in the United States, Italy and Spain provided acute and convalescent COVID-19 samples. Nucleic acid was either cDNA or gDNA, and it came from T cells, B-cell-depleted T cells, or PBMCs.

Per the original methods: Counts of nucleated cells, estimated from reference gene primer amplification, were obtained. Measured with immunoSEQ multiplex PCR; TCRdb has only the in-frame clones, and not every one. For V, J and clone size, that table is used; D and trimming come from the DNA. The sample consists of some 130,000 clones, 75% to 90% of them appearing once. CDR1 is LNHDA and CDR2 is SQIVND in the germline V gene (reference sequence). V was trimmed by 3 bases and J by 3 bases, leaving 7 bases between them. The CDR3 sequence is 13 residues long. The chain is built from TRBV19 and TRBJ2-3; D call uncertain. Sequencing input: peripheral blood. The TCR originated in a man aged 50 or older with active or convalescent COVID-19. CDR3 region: CASSMSGTDTQYF. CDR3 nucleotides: TGTGCCAGTAGTATGTCCGGTACAGATACGCAGTATTTT. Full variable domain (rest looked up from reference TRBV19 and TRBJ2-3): DGGITQSPKYLFRKEGQNVTLSCEQNLNHDAMYWYRQDPGQGLRLIYYSQIVNDFQKGDIAEGYSVSREKKESFPLTVTSAQKNPTAFYLCASSMSGTDTQYFGPGTRLTVL.